This T cell receptor (beta chain) was identified in a study of cytomegalovirus exposure and HLA in healthy donors. The V segment lost 6 bases and the J segment 3 bases; nucleotides outside the gene matches: 4. The CDR3 runs to 14 residues. CDR1 and CDR2 from the germline V gene are MNHNY and SVGAGI (reference sequence). Assay used: immunoSEQ multiplex PCR; TCRdb lists only in-frame clones, some missing. The sample carries 55,000 to 65,000 clones, about 96% recorded once. The gene calls are TRBV6-6 and TRBJ2-2; 7 bases match TRBD1. Sample: PBMCs. The source is a man between 18 and 29 years old in good health and CMV-seronegative. The CDR3 loop reads CASSRTGDTGELFF. DNA for the CDR3: TGTGCCAGCAGCCGAACAGGGGACACCGGGGAGCTGTTTTTT.